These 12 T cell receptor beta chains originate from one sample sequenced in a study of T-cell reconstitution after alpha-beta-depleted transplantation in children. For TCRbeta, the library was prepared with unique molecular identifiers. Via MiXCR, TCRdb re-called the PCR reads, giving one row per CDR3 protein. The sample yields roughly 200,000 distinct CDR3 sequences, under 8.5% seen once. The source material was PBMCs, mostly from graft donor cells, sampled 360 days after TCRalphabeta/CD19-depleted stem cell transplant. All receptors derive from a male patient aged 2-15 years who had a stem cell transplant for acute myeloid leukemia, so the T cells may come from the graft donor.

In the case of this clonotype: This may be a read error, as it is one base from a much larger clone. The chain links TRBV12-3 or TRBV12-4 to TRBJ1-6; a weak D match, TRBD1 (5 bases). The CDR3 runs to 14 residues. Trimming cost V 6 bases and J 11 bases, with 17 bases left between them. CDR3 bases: TGTGCCAGCAGGATTGACAGCACCTATCCACCCCTCCACTTT. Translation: CASRIDSTYPPLHF.

In DNA form, the CDR3 reads TGTGCCAGCAGCGTCAAGGTTCCCGGGGAGCTGTTTTTT. It codes for CASSVKVPGELFF. V and J are TRBV9 and TRBJ2-2, with unresolved D. The V end was cut by 2 bases, the J end by 6 bases, with 8 bases between. The CDR3 is 13 residues long. Germline V CDR1 and CDR2: SGDLS, YYNGEE.

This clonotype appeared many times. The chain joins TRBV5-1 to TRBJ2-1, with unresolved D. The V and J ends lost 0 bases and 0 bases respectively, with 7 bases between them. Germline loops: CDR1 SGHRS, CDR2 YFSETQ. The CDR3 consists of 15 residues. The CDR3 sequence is CASSLALLSYNEQFF. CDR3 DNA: TGCGCCAGCAGCTTGGCATTGCTCTCCTACAATGAGCAGTTCTTC.

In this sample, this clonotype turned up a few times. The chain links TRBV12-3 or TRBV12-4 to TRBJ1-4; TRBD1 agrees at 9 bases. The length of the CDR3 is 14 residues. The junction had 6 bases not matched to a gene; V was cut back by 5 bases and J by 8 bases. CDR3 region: CASSATGGREKLFF. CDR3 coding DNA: TGTGCCAGCAGTGCTACAGGGGGCCGGGAAAAACTGTTTTTT.

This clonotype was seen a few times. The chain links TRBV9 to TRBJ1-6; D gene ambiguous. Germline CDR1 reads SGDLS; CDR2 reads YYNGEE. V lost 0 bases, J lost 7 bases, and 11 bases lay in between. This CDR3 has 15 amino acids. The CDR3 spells CASSVGWVQNSPLHF. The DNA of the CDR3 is TGTGCCAGCAGCGTAGGTTGGGTGCAAAATTCACCCCTCCACTTT.

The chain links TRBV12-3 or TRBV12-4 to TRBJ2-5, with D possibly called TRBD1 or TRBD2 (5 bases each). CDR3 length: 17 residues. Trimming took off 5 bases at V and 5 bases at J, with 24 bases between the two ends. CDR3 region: CASSPTPGQGEGETQYF. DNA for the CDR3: TGTGCCAGCAGTCCAACCCCTGGGCAGGGCGAGGGGGAGACCCAGTACTTC.

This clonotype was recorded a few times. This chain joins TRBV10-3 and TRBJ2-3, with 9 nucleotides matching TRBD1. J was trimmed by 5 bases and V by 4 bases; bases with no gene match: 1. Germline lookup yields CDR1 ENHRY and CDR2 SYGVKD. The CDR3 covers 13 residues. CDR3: CAISGDREDTQYF. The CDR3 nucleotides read TGTGCCATCAGTGGGGACAGGGAAGATACGCAGTATTTT.

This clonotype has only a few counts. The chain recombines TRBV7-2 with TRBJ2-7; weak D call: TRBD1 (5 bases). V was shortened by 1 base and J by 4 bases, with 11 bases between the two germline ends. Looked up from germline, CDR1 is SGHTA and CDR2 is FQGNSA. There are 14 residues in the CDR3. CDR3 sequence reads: CASSLDSTEYEQYF. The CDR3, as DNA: TGTGCCAGCAGCTTAGATTCGACAGAGTACGAGCAGTACTTC.

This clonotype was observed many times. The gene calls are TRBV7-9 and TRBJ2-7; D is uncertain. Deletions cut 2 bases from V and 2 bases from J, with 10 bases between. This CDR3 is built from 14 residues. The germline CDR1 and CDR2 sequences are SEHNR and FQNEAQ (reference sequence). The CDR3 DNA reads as TGTGCCAGCAGCTTAAGGCGCAGTCCCTACGAGCAGTACTTC. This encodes CASSLRRSPYEQYF. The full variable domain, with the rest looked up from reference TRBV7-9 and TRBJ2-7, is DTGVSQNPRHKITKRGQNVTFRCDPISEHNRLYWYRQTLGQGPEFLTYFQNEAQLEKSRLLSDRFSAERPKGSFSTLEIQRTEQGDSAMYLCASSLRRSPYEQYFGPGTRLTVT.

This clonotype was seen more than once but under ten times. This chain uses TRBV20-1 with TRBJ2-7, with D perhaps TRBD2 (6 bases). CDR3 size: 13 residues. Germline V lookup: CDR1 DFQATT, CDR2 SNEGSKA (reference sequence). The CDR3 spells CSALQEGPYEQYF. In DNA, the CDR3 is TGCAGCGCCCTGCAGGAGGGCCCCTACGAGCAGTACTTC.

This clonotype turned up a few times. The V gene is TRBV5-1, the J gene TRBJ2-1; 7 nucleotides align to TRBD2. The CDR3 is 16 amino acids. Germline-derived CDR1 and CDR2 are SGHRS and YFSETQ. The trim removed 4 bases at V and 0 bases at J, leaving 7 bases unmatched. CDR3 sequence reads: CASSPTLAASYNEQFF. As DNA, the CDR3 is TGCGCCAGCAGCCCAACCCTAGCGGCCTCCTACAATGAGCAGTTCTTC.

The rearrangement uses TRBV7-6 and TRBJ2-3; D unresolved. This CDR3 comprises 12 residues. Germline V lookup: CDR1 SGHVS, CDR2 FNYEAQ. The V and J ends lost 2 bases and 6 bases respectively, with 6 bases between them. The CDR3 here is CASSLTWDTQYF. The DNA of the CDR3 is TGTGCCAGCAGCTTAACCTGGGATACGCAGTATTTT.